This TCR beta chain was found in a study of cytomegalovirus exposure and HLA in healthy donors. About this clone: At one of its ends the junction is not consistent with the germline gene, which may arise from a read error.

The PCR was carried out with 60 Vbeta primers and 13 Jbeta primers. The protocol was immunoSEQ multiplex PCR, while the TCRdb copy is restricted to in-frame clones and leaves out a portion. Of approximately 190,000 clones in the sample, 80% to 90% are singletons; the top ten hold 1.3%. The CDR3 spans 14 residues. CDR1 is SEHNR and CDR2 is FQNEAQ in the germline V gene (reference sequence). The clonotype comes from a man aged 25 to 40 in good health and CMV-seronegative. This sequence joins TRBV7-9 and TRBJ2-7, with 8 bases identical to TRBD2. Sample: PBMCs. CDR3 nucleotide sequence: TGTGCCAGCAGTTTAGCGGGACTCTCCTACGAGCAGTACTTC. Translation gives CASSLAGLSYEQYF.